The present T cell receptor beta chain was sequenced within a study of CD8+ T cells in alopecia areata. Turning to the study itself: The protocol delivered tofacitinib for 6 to 18 months, then withdrew it for 6 months.

Sorted populations comprised CD4+ and CD8+ T cells obtained from PBMCs. Remarks on this clone: Its antigen is unidentified.

Germline V CDR1 and CDR2: SGHRS, YFSETQ. Trimming removed 1 base from V and 9 bases from J, with 11 bases in between. This CDR3 is 13 amino acids long. The study's findings and limits: Sequences from scalp samples also cover resident alphabeta T cells of normal skin.

As the sequencing template, cDNA was produced by extracting RNA and reverse transcribing it. Some clones are missing from TCRdb's copy, which holds only in-frame ones; the method was immunoSEQ multiplex PCR. The data contain fewer than 100,000 clones, 40% to 45% of them singletons. Source material: CD4+ T cells sorted from blood. The TCR originated in a human donor with alopecia areata. The chain joins TRBV5-1 to TRBJ2-1, with TRBD1 as a possible D gene (6 bases). CDR3 in amino acids: CASSLTGPGEQFF. The CDR3 DNA follows: TGCGCCAGCAGCTTGACAGGGCCCGGTGAGCAGTTCTTC.